The present entry profiles one T cell receptor (beta chain) with its context. The antigen is undetermined. The data were taken from a study of CD8 T cells in ankylosing spondylitis. V was clipped by 6 bases and J by 5 bases, with 19 bases between them. The CDR3 runs 15 residues. Quantitative 5'-RACE with molecular barcodes generated TCR beta libraries. TCRdb recomputed calls from the 5' RACE reads with MiXCR, one row per CDR3 protein. The data show about 840,000 distinct CDR3 sequences, roughly 12% seen once. Study results and limitations: The study identified a TCR beta motif of several highly homologous variants that appeared characteristic of ankylosing spondylitis blood.

This receptor was identified in a male donor with ankylosing spondylitis. Input material: blood, either unsorted or a sorted T cell fraction (not recorded which). This chain links TRBV12-3 or TRBV12-4 with TRBJ1-1; the D is unclear. CDR3 coding DNA: TGTGCCAGCAGGGGCCCGGTACCTTGGGAAACTGAAGCTTTCTTT. It codes for CASRGPVPWETEAFF.